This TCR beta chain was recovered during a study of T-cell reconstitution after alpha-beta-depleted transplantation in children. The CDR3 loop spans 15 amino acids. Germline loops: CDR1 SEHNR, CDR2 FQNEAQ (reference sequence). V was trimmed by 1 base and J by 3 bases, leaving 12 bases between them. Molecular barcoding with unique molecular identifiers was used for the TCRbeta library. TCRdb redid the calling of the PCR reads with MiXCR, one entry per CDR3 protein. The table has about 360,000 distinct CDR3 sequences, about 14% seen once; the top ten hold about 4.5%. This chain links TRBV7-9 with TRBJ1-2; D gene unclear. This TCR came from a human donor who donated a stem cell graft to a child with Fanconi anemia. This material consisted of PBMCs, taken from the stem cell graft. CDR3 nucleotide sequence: TGTGCCAGCAGCTTAGACCAATCATACTACTATGGCTACACCTTC. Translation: CASSLDQSYYYGYTF.